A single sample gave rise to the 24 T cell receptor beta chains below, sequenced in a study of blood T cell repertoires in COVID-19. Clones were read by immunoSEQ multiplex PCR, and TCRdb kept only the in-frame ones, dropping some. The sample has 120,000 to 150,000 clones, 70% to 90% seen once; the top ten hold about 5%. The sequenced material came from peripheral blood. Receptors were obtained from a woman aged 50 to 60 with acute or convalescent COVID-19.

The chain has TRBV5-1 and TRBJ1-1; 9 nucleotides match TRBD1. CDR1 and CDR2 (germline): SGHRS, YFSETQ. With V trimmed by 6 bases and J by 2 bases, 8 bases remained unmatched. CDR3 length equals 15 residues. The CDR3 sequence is CASTPTGGFNTEAFF. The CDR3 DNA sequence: TGCGCCAGCACCCCCACAGGGGGCTTCAACACTGAAGCTTTCTTT.

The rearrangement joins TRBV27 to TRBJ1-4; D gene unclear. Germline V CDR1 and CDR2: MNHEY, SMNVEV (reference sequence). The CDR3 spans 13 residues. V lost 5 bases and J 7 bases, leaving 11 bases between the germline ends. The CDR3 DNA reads TGTGCCAGCAGTCCCGGGGTGGGTGAAAAACTGTTTTTT. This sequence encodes CASSPGVGEKLFF. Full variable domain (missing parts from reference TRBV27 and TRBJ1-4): EAQVTQNPRYLITVTGKKLTVTCSQNMNHEYMSWYRQDPGLGLRQIYYSMNVEVTDKGDVPEGYKVSRKEKRNFPLILESPSPNQTSLYFCASSPGVGEKLFFGSGTQLSVL.

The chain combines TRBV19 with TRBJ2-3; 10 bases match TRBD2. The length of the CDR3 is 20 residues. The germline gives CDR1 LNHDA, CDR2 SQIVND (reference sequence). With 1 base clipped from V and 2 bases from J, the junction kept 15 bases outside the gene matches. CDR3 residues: CASSIAVVLAGVQDTDTQYF. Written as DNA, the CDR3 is TGTGCCAGTAGTATAGCTGTGGTCCTAGCGGGGGTACAAGACACAGATACGCAGTATTTT.

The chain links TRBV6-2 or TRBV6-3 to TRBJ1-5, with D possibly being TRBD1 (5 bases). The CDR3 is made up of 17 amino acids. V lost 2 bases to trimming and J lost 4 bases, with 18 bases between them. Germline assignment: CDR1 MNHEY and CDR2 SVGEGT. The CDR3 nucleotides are TGTGCCAGCAGTTACGCGATGGGGGGAGTTAATAATCAGCCCCAGCATTTT. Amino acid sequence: CASSYAMGGVNNQPQHF.

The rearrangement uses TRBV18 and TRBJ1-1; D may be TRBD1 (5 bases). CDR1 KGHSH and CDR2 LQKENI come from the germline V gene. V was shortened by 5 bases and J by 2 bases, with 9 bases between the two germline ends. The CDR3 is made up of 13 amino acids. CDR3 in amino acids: CASSETENTEAFF. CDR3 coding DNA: TGTGCCAGCTCAGAGACAGAAAACACTGAAGCTTTCTTT. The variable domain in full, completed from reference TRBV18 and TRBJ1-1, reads NAGVMQNPRHLVRRRGQEARLRCSPMKGHSHVYWYRQLPEEGLKFMVYLQKENIIDESGMPKERFSAEFPKEGPSILRIQQVVRGDSAAYFCASSETENTEAFFGQGTRLTVV.

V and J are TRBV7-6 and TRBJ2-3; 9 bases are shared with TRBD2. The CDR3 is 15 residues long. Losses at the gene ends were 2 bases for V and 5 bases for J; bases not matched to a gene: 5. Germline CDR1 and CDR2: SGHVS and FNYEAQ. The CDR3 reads CASSLNSGGGDTQYF. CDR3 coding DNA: TGTGCCAGCAGCTTAAATAGCGGGGGAGGAGATACGCAGTATTTT.

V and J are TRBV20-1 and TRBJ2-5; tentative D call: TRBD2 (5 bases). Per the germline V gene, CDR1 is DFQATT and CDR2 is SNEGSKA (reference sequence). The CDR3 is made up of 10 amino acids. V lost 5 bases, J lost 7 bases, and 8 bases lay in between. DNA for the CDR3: TGCAGTGCTCTCCTAGCGACCCAGTACTTC. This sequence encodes CSALLATQYF.

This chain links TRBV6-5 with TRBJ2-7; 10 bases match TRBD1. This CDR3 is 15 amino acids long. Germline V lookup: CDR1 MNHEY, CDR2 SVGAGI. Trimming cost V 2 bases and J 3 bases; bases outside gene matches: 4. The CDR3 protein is CASSYSGTGVYEQYF. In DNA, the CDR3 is TGTGCCAGCAGTTACAGCGGGACAGGGGTCTACGAGCAGTACTTC.

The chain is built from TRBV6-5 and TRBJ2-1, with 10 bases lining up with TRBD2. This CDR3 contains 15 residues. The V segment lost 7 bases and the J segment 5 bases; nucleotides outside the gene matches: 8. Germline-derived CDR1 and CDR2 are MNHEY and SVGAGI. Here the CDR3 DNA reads TGTGCCAGCACTTTCCTAGCGGGGGCAAACAATGAGCAGTTCTTC. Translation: CASTFLAGANNEQFF.

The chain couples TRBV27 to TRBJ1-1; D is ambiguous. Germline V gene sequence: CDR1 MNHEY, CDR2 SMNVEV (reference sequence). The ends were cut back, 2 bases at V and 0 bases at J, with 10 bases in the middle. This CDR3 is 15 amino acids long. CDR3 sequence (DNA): TGTGCCAGCAGTTTACAGGCCGGAATGAACACTGAAGCTTTCTTT. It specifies CASSLQAGMNTEAFF.

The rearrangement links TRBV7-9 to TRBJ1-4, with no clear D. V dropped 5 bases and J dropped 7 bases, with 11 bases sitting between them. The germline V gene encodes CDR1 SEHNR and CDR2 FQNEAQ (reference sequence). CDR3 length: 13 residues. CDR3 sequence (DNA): TGTGCCAGCAGCCCCCGGGGAATTGAAAAACTGTTTTTT. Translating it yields CASSPRGIEKLFF. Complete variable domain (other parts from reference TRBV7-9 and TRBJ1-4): DTGVSQNPRHKITKRGQNVTFRCDPISEHNRLYWYRQTLGQGPEFLTYFQNEAQLEKSRLLSDRFSAERPKGSFSTLEIQRTEQGDSAMYLCASSPRGIEKLFFGSGTQLSVL.

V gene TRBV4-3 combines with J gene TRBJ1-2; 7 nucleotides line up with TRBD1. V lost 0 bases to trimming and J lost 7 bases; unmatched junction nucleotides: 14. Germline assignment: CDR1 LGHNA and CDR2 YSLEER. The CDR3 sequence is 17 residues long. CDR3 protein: CASSQDQGNRGFFGYTF. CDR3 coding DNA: TGCGCCAGCAGCCAAGATCAAGGGAACAGGGGTTTCTTTGGCTACACCTTC.

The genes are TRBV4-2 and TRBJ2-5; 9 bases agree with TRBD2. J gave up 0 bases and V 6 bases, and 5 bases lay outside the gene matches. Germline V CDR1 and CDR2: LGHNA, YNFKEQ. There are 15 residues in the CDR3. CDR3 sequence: CASRSSGVYQETQYF. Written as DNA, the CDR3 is TGTGCCAGCAGATCTAGCGGGGTGTACCAAGAGACCCAGTACTTC.

CDR3 bases: TGTGCCTGGGCCCAGGGTGCGAACACTGAAGCTTTCTTT. Amino acids: CAWAQGANTEAFF. The chain joins TRBV30 to TRBJ1-1; TRBD1 is a possible D gene (5 bases). Trimming cost V 5 bases and J 1 base, with 11 bases left between them. The CDR3 runs to 13 residues. The germline CDR1 and CDR2 sequences are GTSNPN and SVGIG (reference sequence).

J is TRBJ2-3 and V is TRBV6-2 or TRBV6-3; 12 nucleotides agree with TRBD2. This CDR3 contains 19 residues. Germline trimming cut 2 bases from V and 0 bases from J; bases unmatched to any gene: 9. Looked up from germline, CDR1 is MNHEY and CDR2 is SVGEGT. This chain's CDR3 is CASSYTGTSGRVSTDTQYF. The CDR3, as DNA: TGTGCCAGCAGTTACACCGGGACTAGCGGGCGTGTTAGCACAGATACGCAGTATTTT.

CDR3 sequence reads: CAWNGQLGGFGYTF. The CDR3 nucleotides are TGTGCCTGGAATGGACAGTTAGGGGGCTTTGGCTACACCTTC. The chain uses TRBV30 and TRBJ1-2; 7 nucleotides line up with TRBD1. In germline, CDR1 is GTSNPN, CDR2 SVGIG (reference sequence). The CDR3 spans 14 residues. J gave up 7 bases and V 4 bases, and 12 bases lay outside the gene matches. Using reference TRBV30 and TRBJ1-2 for the parts outside the CDR3, the full variable domain is SQTIHQWPATLVQPVGSPLSLECTVEGTSNPNLYWYRQAAGRGLQLLFYSVGIGQISSEVPQNLSASRPQDRQFILSSKKLLLSDSGFYLCAWNGQLGGFGYTFGSGTRLTVV.

The CDR3 bases are TGTGCCAGCAGTGAAGAGCAGGGCTCCTACAATGAGCAGTTCTTC. This sequence encodes CASSEEQGSYNEQFF. The chain links TRBV2 to TRBJ2-1, with D perhaps matching TRBD1 (5 bases). This CDR3 region has 15 residues. The germline CDR1 and CDR2 sequences are SNHLY and FYNNEI. Trimming cost V 1 base and J 0 bases, with 7 bases left between them.

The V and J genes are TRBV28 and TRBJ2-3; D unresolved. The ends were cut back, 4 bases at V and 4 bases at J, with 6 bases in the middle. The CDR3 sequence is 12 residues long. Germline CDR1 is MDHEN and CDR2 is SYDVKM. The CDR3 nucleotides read TGTGCCAGCAGTTCCAATTCAGATACGCAGTATTTT. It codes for CASSSNSDTQYF.

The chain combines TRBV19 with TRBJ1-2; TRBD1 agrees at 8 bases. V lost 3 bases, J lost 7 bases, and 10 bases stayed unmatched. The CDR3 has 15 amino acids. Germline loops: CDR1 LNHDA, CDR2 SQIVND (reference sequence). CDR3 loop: CASSIGQGGLGGYTF. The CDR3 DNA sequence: TGTGCCAGTAGTATTGGACAGGGCGGATTGGGTGGCTACACCTTC.

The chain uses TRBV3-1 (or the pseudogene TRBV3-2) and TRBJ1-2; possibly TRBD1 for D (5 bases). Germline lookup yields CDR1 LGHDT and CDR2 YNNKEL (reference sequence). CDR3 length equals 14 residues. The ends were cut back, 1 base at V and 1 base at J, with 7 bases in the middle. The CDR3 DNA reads TGTGCCAGCAGCCAAGGGGGCCATAACTATGGCTACACCTTC. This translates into CASSQGGHNYGYTF.

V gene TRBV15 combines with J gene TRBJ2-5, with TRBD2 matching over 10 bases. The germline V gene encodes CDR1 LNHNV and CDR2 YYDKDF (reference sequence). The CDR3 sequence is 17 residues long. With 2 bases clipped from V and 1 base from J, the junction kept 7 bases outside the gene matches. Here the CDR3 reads CATSRSLAGAIQETQYF. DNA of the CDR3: TGTGCCACCAGCAGATCTCTAGCGGGGGCGATCCAAGAGACCCAGTACTTC.

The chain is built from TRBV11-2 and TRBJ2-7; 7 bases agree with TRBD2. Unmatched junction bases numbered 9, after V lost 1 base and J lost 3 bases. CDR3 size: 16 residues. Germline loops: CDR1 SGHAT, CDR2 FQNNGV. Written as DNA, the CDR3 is TGTGCCAGCAGCTTAGTGTTCGGAGCGGGGAGCTACGAGCAGTACTTC. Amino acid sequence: CASSLVFGAGSYEQYF.

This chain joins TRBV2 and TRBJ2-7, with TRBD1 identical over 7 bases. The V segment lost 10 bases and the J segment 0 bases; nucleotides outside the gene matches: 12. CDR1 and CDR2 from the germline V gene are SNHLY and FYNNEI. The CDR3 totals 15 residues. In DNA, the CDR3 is TGTGCCACCCGCCCCGACAGGGCTATCTCCTACGAGCAGTACTTC. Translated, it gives CATRPDRAISYEQYF.

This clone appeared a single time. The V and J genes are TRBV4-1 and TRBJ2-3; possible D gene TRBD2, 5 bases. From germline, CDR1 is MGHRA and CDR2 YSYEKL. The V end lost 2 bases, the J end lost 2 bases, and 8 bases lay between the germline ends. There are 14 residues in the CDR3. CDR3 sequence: CASSQFGDTDTQYF. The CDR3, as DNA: TGCGCCAGCAGCCAATTCGGGGACACAGATACGCAGTATTTT.